The entry below gives a single TCR beta chain sequence along with its context. It has no known antigen specificity. The input lacks base qualities; no much larger clone sits a single base away. This sample stems from a study of control samples from healthy donors and cancer patients (TCRdb year 2020). The library was built by means of the immunoSEQ multiplex PCR assay. TCRdb limited this immuneACCESS table to in-frame rearrangements with V and J called. A share of clones is missing; checked studies link under half to unresolved V genes, and the rest is unexplained. The sample table shows approximately 66,000 clones, and 90% are seen once. The ten largest make up around 6% of the sample. The CDR3 sequence holds 12 residues, the cysteine and phenylalanine included. The read is trimmed to its CDR3 DNA, 36 bases read in frame from base 1. The germline ends are 4 bases apart after V is trimmed by 2 bases and J by 2 bases. According to the germline V gene, CDR1 reads SGHTA and CDR2 reads FQGNSA.

Recombination linked TRBV7-2 to TRBJ2-7; no D gene call is confident. The specimen was PBMCs. The receptor was isolated from a man in his 60s with colorectal cancer. In nucleotide form, the sequence is TGTGCCAGCAGCTTAACCCCCTACGAGCAGTACTTC. Its protein reads: CASSLTPYEQYF.